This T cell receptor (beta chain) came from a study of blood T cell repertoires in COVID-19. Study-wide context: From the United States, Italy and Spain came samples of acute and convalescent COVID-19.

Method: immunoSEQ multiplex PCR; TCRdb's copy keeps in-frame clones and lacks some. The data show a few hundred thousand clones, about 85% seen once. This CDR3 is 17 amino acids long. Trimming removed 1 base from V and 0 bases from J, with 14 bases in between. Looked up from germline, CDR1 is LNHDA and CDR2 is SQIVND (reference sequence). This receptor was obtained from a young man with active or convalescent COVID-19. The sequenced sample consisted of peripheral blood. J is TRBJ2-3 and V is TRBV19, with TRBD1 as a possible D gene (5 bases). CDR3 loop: CASSIVAGILSTDTQYF. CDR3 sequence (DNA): TGTGCCAGTAGTATAGTTGCAGGGATATTAAGCACAGATACGCAGTATTTT.